This TCR beta chain was documented in a study of CD8 T cells in Susac syndrome. Study-wide background: Patients with Susac syndrome who were sequenced included more than 5 with active disease and fewer than 10 in remission.

Notes on the study in general: The study admitted that it had a relatively small number of individuals in its TCR sequencing and HLA analysis. Expansion of clones was not seen in the CD4+ T cell repertoires of Susac syndrome.

A note on this clonotype: As yet, its antigen is unknown.

The CDR3 length is 14 residues. The ends were cut back, 5 bases at V and 2 bases at J, with 13 bases in the middle. Germline assignment: CDR1 MNHEY and CDR2 SMNVEV (reference sequence). The authors negatively isolated CD8+ and CD4+ T cells and FACS-enriched TEMRA cells. With random hexamers, 0.5 to 1 ug RNA was reverse transcribed. TCRdb re-called the immunoSEQ multiplex PCR reads with MiXCR, one entry per CDR3 protein. The repertoire includes 200,000 to 250,000 distinct CDR3 sequences, about 94% of them detected once, and under 0.2% sits in the top ten. Sequenced: CD4+ T cells from PBMCs. The clonotype comes from a human donor with Susac syndrome. The chain joins TRBV27 to TRBJ2-7; D assignment may be TRBD1 or TRBD2 (5 bases each). CDR3 residues: CASSPGAFAYEQYF. The CDR3 region has the DNA TGTGCCAGCAGTCCCGGGGCCTTTGCCTACGAGCAGTACTTC.